The present T cell receptor beta chain was sequenced within a study of breast tumors, draining lymph nodes, adjacent tissues. General study points: Luminal-like breast cancer showed significantly higher tumor–nontumor repertoire similarity than basal-like. Data only fit, rather than demonstrated, lymph node origin of most tumor T cells. Tumor repertoires ranked between lymph nodes and nontumor tissue in diversity, with V and J gene preferences.

MiXCR, applied by TCRdb to the multiplex PCR reads, yields one record per CDR3 protein. The sample has some 120,000 distinct CDR3 sequences, 21% seen once; the top ten hold about 2.2%. Samples came from axillary lymph nodes draining the breast cancer. There are many counts of this clonotype. Its antigen is unknown. V shed 1 base and J shed 5 bases, with 18 bases lying between them. The V gene's germline CDR1 is SGHVS and CDR2 FNYEAQ. This CDR3 comprises 16 residues. The TCR comes from a female donor with breast cancer. Some clones in this sample may be carry-over from other donors' samples. Sequenced: axillary lymph node tissue. V gene TRBV7-6 combines with J gene TRBJ2-7; D is perhaps TRBD1 (7 bases). CDR3 nucleotide sequence: TGTGCCAGCAGCTTAGGCCCGGGAGAGGGGGCGAACGAGCAGTACTTC. This gives the protein CASSLGPGEGANEQYF.